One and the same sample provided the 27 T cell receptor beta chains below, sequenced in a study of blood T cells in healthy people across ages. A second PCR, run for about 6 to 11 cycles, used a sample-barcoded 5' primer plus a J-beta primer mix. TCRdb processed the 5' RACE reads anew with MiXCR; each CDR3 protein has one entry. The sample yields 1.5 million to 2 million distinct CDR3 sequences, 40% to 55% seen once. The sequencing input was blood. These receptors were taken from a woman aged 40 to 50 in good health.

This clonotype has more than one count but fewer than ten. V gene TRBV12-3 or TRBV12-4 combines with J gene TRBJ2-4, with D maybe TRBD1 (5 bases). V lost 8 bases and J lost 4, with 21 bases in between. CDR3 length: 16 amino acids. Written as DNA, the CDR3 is TGTGCCAGCTCAGTTTCGGGTTCCAGGGATAAAAACATTCAGTACTTC. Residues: CASSVSGSRDKNIQYF.

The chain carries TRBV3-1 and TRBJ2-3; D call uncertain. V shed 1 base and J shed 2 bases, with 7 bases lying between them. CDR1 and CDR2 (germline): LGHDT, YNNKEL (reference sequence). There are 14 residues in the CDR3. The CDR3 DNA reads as TGTGCCAGCAGCCAAGCCCTTGTCACAGATACGCAGTATTTT. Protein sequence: CASSQALVTDTQYF.

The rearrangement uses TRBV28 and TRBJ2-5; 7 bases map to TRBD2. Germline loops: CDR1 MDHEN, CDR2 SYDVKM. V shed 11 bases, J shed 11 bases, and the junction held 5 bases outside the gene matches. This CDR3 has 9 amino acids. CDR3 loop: CALRREQYF. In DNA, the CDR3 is TGTGCCCTTAGGCGGGAGCAGTACTTC.

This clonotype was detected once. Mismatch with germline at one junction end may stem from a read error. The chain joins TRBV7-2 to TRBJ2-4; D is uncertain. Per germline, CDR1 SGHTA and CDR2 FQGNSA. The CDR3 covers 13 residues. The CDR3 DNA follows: TGTGCCAGCAGCTTAGATGGGGTAAACAGTCAGTACTTC. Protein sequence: CASSLDGVNSQYF.

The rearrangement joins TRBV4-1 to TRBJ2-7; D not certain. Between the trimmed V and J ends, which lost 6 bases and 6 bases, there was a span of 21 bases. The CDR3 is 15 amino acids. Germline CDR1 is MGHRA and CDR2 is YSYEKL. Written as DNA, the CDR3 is TGCGCCAGCAGTCAAATAGGACGGCCGTCGGGCGAGCAGTACTTC. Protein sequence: CASSQIGRPSGEQYF.

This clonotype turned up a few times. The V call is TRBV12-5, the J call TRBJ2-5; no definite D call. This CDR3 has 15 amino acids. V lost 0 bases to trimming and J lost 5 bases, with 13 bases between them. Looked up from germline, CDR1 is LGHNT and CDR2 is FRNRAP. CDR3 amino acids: CASGLVGTPGETQYF. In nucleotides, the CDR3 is TGTGCTAGTGGTTTGGTAGGCACTCCCGGGGAGACCCAGTACTTC.

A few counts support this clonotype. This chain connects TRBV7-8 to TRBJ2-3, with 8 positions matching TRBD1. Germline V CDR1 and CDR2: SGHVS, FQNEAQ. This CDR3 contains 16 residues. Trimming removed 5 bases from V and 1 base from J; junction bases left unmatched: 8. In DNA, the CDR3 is TGTGCCAGCAGCGACCGGACAGGGTGGGGCACAGATACGCAGTATTTT. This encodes CASSDRTGWGTDTQYF.

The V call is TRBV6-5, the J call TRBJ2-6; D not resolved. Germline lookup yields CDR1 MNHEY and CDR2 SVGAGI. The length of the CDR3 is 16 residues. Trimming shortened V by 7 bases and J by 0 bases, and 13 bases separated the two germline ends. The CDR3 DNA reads TGTGCCAGCAAAGTCAGTCTCTCCTCTGGGGCCAACGTCCTGACTTTC. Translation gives CASKVSLSSGANVLTF.

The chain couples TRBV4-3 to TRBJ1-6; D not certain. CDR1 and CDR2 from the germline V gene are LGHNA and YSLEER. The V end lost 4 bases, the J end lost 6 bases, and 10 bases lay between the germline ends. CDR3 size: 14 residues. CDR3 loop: CASSPRPTNSPLHF. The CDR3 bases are TGCGCCAGCAGCCCTCGACCAACTAATTCACCCCTCCACTTT.

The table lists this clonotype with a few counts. The CDR3 loop reads CSGGQGIGNEQFF. In DNA form, the CDR3 reads TGCAGTGGCGGCCAGGGGATCGGGAATGAGCAGTTCTTC. This chain uses TRBV29-1 with TRBJ2-1; possible D gene TRBD1, 6 bases. Germline CDR1 SQVTM, CDR2 ANQGSEA. The CDR3 length is 13 residues.

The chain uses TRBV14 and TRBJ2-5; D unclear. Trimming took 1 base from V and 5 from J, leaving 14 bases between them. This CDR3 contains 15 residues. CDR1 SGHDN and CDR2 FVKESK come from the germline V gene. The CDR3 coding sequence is TGTGCCAGCAGCCAAGGTCTCATGACGCGGGAGACCCAGTACTTC. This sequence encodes CASSQGLMTRETQYF.

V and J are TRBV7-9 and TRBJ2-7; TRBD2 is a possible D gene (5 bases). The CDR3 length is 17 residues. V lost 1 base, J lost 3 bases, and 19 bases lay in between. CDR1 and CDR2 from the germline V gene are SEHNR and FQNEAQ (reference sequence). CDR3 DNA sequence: TGTGCCAGCAGCTTAGACCCCTCTTGCGGGCCCGTCTACGAGCAGTACTTC. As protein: CASSLDPSCGPVYEQYF.

For the CDR3, the DNA is TGTGCCAGCAGCCGGGGAGGGGTCGGGACTAATGAAAAACTGTTTTTT. Protein product: CASSRGGVGTNEKLFF. The chain carries TRBV7-2 and TRBJ1-4; tentative D call: TRBD1 (5 bases). V gave up 5 bases and J gave up 2 bases, with 15 bases separating them. CDR3 length equals 16 residues. The germline CDR1 and CDR2 sequences are SGHTA and FQGNSA.

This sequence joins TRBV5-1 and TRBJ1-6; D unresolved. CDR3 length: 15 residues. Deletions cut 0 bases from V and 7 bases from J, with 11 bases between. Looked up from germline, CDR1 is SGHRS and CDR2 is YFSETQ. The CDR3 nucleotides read TGCGCCAGCAGCTTGGAAATTTCGGAGAATTCACCCCTCCACTTT. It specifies CASSLEISENSPLHF.

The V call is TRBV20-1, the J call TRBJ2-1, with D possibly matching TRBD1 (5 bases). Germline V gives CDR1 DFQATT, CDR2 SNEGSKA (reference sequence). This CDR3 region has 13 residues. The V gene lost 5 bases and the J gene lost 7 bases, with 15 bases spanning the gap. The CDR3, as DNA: TGCAGTGCTCTTGGGTCCAGGGTGAATGAGCAGTTCTTC. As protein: CSALGSRVNEQFF.

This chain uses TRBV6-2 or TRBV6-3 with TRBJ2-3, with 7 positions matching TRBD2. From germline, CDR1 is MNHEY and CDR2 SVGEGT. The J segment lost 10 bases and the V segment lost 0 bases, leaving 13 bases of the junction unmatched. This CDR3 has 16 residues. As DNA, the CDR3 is TGTGCCAGCAGTTACTCTCCGGGGGGAGCTCGAGAGGCGCAGTATTTT. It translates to CASSYSPGGAREAQYF.

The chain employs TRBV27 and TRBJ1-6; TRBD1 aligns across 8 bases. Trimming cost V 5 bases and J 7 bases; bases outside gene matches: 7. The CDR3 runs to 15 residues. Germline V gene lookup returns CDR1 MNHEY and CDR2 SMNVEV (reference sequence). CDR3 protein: CASSQRQGNNSPLHF. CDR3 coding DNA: TGTGCCAGCAGTCAGCGACAGGGGAACAATTCACCCCTCCACTTT.

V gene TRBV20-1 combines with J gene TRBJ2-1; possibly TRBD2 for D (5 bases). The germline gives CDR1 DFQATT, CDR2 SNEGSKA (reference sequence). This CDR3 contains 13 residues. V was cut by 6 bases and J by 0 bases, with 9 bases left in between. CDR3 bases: TGCAGTGCCGGACTTAGCTCCTACAATGAGCAGTTCTTC. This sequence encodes CSAGLSSYNEQFF.

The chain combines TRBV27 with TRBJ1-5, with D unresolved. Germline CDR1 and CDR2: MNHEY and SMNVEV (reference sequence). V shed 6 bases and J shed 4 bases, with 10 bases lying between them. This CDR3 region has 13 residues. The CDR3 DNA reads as TGTGCCAGCAGGATAACAGCTAATCAGCCCCAGCATTTT. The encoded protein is CASRITANQPQHF.

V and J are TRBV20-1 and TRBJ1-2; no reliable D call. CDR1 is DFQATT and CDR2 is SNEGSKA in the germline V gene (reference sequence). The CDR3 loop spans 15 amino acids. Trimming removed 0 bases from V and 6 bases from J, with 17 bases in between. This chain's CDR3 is CSARDNRPLGHGYTF. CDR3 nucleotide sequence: TGCAGTGCTAGAGACAACCGACCCCTAGGCCATGGCTACACCTTC.

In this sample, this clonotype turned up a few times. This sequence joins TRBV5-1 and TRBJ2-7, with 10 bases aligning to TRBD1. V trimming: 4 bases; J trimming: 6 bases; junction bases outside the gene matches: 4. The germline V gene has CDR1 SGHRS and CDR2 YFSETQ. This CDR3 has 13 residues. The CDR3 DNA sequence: TGCGCCAGCAGCACCCGGGACAGGGGCGAGCAGTACTTC. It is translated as CASSTRDRGEQYF.

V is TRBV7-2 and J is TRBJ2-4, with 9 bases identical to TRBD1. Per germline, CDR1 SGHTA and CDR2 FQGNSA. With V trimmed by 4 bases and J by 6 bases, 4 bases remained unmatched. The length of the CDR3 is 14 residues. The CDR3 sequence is CASSWEDRGNIQYF. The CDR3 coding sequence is TGTGCCAGCAGCTGGGAGGACAGGGGAAACATTCAGTACTTC.

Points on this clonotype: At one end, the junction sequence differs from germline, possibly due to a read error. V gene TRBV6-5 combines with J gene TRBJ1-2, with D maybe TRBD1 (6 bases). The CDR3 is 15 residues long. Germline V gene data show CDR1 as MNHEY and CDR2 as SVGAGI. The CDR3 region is CASKVTGHREEGYTF. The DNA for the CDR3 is TGCGCCAGCAAAGTTACAGGGCACAGGGAGGAGGGCTACACCTTC.

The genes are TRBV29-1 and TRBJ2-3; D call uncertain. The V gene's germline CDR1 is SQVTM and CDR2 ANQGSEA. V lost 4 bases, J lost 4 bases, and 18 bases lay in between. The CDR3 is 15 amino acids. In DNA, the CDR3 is TGCAGCGTTGTCTTCGGCGGAATCAAACCAGATACGCAGTATTTT. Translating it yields CSVVFGGIKPDTQYF.

CDR3 nucleotide sequence: TGCAGTGCTAGGGAAGGGAATTCACCCCTCCACTTT. Protein sequence: CSAREGNSPLHF. The chain carries TRBV20-1 and TRBJ1-6; no definite D call. CDR1 is DFQATT and CDR2 is SNEGSKA in the germline V gene (reference sequence). Trimming removed 3 bases at V and 7 bases at J, with 7 bases between. The CDR3 contains 12 residues.

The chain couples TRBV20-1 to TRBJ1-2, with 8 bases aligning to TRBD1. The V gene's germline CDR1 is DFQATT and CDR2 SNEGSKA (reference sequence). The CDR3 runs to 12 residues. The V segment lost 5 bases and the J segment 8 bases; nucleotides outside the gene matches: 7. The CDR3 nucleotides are TGCAGTGCTTCTGGACAGGGCTGGGGCTACACCTTC. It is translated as CSASGQGWGYTF.

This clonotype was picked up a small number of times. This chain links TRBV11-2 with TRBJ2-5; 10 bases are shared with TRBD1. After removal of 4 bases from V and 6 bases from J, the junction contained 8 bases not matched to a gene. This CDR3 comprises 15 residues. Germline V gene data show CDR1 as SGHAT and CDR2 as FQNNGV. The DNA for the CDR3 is TGTGCCAGCAGCTCCCGGGACAGGGGAGTACAGACCCAGTACTTC. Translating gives CASSSRDRGVQTQYF.